This T cell receptor (beta chain) was found in a study of patients and donors after allogeneic stem cell transplantation. This clonotype came up a few times. TCRdb processed the RT-PCR reads anew with MiXCR; each CDR3 protein has one entry. The sample includes over 25,000 distinct CDR3 sequences, about 37% of them seen just once. Germline lookup yields CDR1 DFQATT and CDR2 SNEGSKA (reference sequence). The germline V and J ends were trimmed by 0 bases and 7 bases, with 7 bases remaining between them. The CDR3 consists of 13 residues. The sequence was collected from a human donor who was either an allogeneic HSCT recipient or a stem cell or donor lymphocyte infusion donor (not recorded which). It is not recorded whose cells these are; they may come from a transplant donor. The chain has TRBV20-1 and TRBJ1-6; TRBD1 might be the D (5 bases). Sample: blood, either unsorted or a sorted T cell fraction (not recorded which). CDR3 sequence: CSARDGGNSPLHF. As DNA, the CDR3 is TGCAGTGCTAGAGATGGGGGGAATTCACCCCTCCACTTT.